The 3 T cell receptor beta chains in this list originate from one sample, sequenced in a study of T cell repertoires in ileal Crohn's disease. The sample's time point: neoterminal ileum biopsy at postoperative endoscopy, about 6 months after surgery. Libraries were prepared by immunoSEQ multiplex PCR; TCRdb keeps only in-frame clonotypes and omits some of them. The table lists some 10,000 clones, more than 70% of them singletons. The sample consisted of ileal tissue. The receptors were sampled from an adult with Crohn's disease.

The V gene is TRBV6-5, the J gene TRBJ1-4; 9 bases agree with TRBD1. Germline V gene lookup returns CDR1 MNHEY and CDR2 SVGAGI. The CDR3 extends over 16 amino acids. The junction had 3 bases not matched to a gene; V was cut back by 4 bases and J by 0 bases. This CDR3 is CASSSTGGPTNEKLFF. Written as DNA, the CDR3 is TGTGCCAGCAGTTCTACAGGGGGCCCAACTAATGAAAAACTGTTTTTT.

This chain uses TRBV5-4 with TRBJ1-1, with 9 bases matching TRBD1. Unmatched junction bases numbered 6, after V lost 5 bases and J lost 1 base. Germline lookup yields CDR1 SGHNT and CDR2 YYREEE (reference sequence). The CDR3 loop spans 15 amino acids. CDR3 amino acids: CASSLQGAGNTEAFF. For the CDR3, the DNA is TGTGCCAGCAGTCTACAGGGGGCAGGGAACACTGAAGCTTTCTTT.

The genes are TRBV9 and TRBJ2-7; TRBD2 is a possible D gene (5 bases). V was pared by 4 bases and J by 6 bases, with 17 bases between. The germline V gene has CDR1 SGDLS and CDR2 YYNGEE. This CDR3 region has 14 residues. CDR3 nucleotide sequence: TGTGCCAGCAGCCCCGAGGGCCACGGCCTCGAGCAGTACTTC. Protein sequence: CASSPEGHGLEQYF.